Following are 18 T cell receptor beta chains from one sample sequenced in a study of control samples from healthy donors and cancer patients. TCRdb's table, derived via immunoSEQ multiplex PCR, lists solely in-frame clones and lacks some. Here the sample spans about 26,000 clones, around 83% being singletons. Sequences were obtained from PBMCs. These receptors all come from a man in his 60s with colorectal cancer.

This chain joins TRBV6-6 and TRBJ1-1; 8 bases agree with TRBD1. Trimming cost V 5 bases and J 0 bases; bases outside gene matches: 8. Per germline, CDR1 MNHNY and CDR2 SVGAGI (reference sequence). This CDR3 contains 16 residues. The CDR3 DNA is TGTGCCAGCAGTCGTCCGAGGACAGGGTTGAACACTGAAGCTTTCTTT. Translating it yields CASSRPRTGLNTEAFF.

This clone was recorded only once. The V gene is TRBV28, the J gene TRBJ2-7; D is ambiguous. The length of the CDR3 is 13 residues. Trimming took 5 bases from V and 2 from J, leaving 10 bases between them. Looked up from germline, CDR1 is MDHEN and CDR2 is SYDVKM. This chain's CDR3 is CASSRTATYEQYV. DNA of the CDR3: TGTGCCAGCAGTAGGACGGCAACCTACGAGCAGTACGTC.

CDR3 coding DNA: TGTGCCTACCTCCGGGACGACTCCTACGAGCAGTACTTC. Encoded protein: CAYLRDDSYEQYF. V usage is TRBV30 and J usage is TRBJ2-7; either TRBD1 or TRBD2 may fit D (5 bases each). Germline-derived CDR1 and CDR2 are GTSNPN and SVGIG (reference sequence). The CDR3 has 13 amino acids. V was pared by 7 bases and J by 0 bases, with 13 bases between.

The chain is built from TRBV6-2 or TRBV6-3 and TRBJ1-1; D gene uncertain. The germline CDR1 and CDR2 sequences are MNHEY and SVGEGT. The CDR3 loop spans 14 amino acids. V lost 3 bases and J lost 10, with 18 bases in between. The CDR3 protein is CASSYVHPGLGAFF. DNA for the CDR3: TGTGCCAGCAGTTATGTCCACCCGGGTCTAGGAGCTTTCTTT.

Regarding this clone: It may be a read error: a sequence one base away is much more abundant. Other DNA variants within this sample encode the same CDR3. The chain is built from TRBV12-5 and TRBJ1-5, with TRBD1 matching 7 bases. This CDR3 region has 18 residues. Germline-derived CDR1 and CDR2 are LGHNT and FRNRAP. The CDR3 spells CASGLVRDRAVVDQPQHF. CDR3 sequence (DNA): TGCGCTAGTGGTTTGGTACGAGACAGGGCAGTAGTCGATCAGCCCCAGCATTTT.

This chain connects TRBV18 to TRBJ2-3; D is perhaps TRBD1 (6 bases). The V end lost 6 bases, the J end lost 4 bases, and 20 bases lay between the germline ends. CDR3 length: 16 amino acids. CDR1 is KGHSH and CDR2 is LQKENI in the germline V gene. Written as DNA, the CDR3 is TGTGCCAGCTCCCGCCGTGGGGCCTCAGGGGCAGATACGCAGTATTTT. It translates to CASSRRGASGADTQYF.

The chain links TRBV7-6 to TRBJ2-5, with 11 positions matching TRBD2. The CDR3 is 15 amino acids. V lost 2 bases to trimming and J lost 7 bases; unmatched junction nucleotides: 6. Germline assignment: CDR1 SGHVS and CDR2 FNYEAQ. The CDR3 reads CASSLSSGGLGTQYF. CDR3 bases: TGTGCCAGCAGCTTATCTAGCGGGGGGCTTGGGACCCAGTACTTC.

The rearrangement links TRBV30 to TRBJ1-1, with D uncertain. CDR1 is GTSNPN and CDR2 is SVGIG in the germline V gene (reference sequence). This CDR3 has 14 amino acids. Between the trimmed V and J ends, which lost 6 bases and 1 base, there was a span of 15 bases. CDR3 protein: CACSPWKGNTEAFF. CDR3 bases: TGTGCCTGTTCCCCTTGGAAGGGGAACACTGAAGCTTTCTTT.

The chain links TRBV6-5 to TRBJ1-4; D is perhaps TRBD1 (5 bases). This CDR3 is 15 amino acids long. The germline V and J ends were trimmed by 5 bases and 5 bases, with 15 bases remaining between them. The germline V gene encodes CDR1 MNHEY and CDR2 SVGAGI. The CDR3 loop reads CASSTPGRKNEKLFF. CDR3 bases: TGTGCCAGCAGTACCCCGGGACGGAAAAATGAAAAACTGTTTTTT.

The rearrangement uses TRBV4-1 and TRBJ1-6; 7 bases are shared with TRBD1. Looked up from germline, CDR1 is MGHRA and CDR2 is YSYEKL. V shed 1 base, J shed 6 bases, and the junction held 9 bases outside the gene matches. CDR3 length: 17 amino acids. CDR3: CASSQVVQGNFNSPLHF. CDR3 DNA sequence: TGCGCCAGCAGCCAAGTTGTACAGGGGAACTTTAATTCACCCCTCCACTTT.

This clone was picked up a small number of times. In DNA, the CDR3 is TGTGCCAGCAGTGAAGTCGAGATTTCCTCTGGAAACACCATATATTTT. It encodes CASSEVEISSGNTIYF. The J gene is TRBJ1-3, the V gene TRBV25-1; D call uncertain. V dropped 2 bases and J dropped 0 bases, with 11 bases sitting between them. The CDR3 contains 16 residues. Looked up from germline, CDR1 is MGHDK and CDR2 is SYGVNS.

The V gene is TRBV19, the J gene TRBJ2-5; D gene unclear. The V gene lost 3 bases and the J gene lost 2 bases, with 16 bases spanning the gap. This CDR3 comprises 16 residues. From germline, CDR1 is LNHDA and CDR2 SQIVND (reference sequence). CDR3 nucleotides: TGTGCCAGTAGTATTTGGCCGCCGCGGCTACAAGAGACCCAGTACTTC. This translates into CASSIWPPRLQETQYF.

The rearrangement links TRBV12-5 to TRBJ2-4, with no clear D. From germline, CDR1 is LGHNT and CDR2 FRNRAP. Trimming removed 1 base from V and 3 bases from J, with 13 bases in between. The length of the CDR3 is 16 residues. CDR3 bases: TGTGCTAGTGGTTTGGGCCAGACACGTGGCAAAAACATTCAGTACTTC. As protein: CASGLGQTRGKNIQYF.

This rearrangement joins TRBV2 to TRBJ2-7; D not certain. The germline V gene has CDR1 SNHLY and CDR2 FYNNEI. V was pared by 4 bases and J by 3 bases, with 10 bases between. The CDR3 length is 13 residues. The CDR3 region has the DNA TGTGCCAGCAGTGTGGCAGCCAACTACGAGCAGTACGTC. This encodes CASSVAANYEQYV.

V gene TRBV5-1 combines with J gene TRBJ1-1; D is undetermined. The V end was cut by 2 bases, the J end by 1 base, with 12 bases between. Germline V gene data show CDR1 as SGHRS and CDR2 as YFSETQ. This CDR3 region has 15 residues. The CDR3 reads CASSLIGRGNTEAFF. The CDR3 DNA reads TGCGCCAGCAGCTTAATAGGACGGGGGAACACTGAAGCTTTCTTT.

V usage is TRBV4-1 and J usage is TRBJ2-7, with D unresolved. Trimming left V 4 bases short and J 3 bases short, with 13 bases between. The length of the CDR3 is 14 residues. Germline CDR1 and CDR2: MGHRA and YSYEKL. Written as DNA, the CDR3 is TGCGCCAGCAGCCCCCCCCCTCCCCTCTACGAGCAGTACTTC. Amino acid sequence: CASSPPPPLYEQYF.

The chain uses TRBV14 and TRBJ1-1; D possibly corresponds to TRBD1 (5 bases). CDR3 length: 14 amino acids. V was shortened by 4 bases and J by 3 bases, with 12 bases between the two germline ends. Per germline, CDR1 SGHDN and CDR2 FVKESK. CDR3 sequence: CASSPVGLDTEAFF. CDR3 DNA: TGTGCCAGCAGCCCAGTGGGGCTAGACACTGAAGCTTTCTTT.

The chain combines TRBV5-1 with TRBJ1-2, with unresolved D. This CDR3 is built from 16 residues. Germline-derived CDR1 and CDR2 are SGHRS and YFSETQ. The germline V and J ends were trimmed by 2 bases and 4 bases, with 18 bases remaining between them. The CDR3 reads CASSFSPDPKRYGYTF. The CDR3 DNA sequence: TGCGCCAGCAGCTTCTCACCGGACCCTAAGCGCTATGGCTACACCTTC.